The rows below give T cell receptor beta chains drawn from one sample of a study of CD8 T cells in ankylosing spondylitis. TCRdb re-called the 5' RACE reads with MiXCR, one entry per CDR3 protein. The sample yields around 770,000 distinct CDR3 sequences, under 20% seen once. Sequenced sample: blood, either unsorted or a sorted T cell fraction (not recorded which). The origin of the receptors is a male donor with ankylosing spondylitis. The CDR3 runs from the conserved cysteine through the conserved F or W. The D gene is left open where the match is weak. Rows give clone size only sometimes, using once, few, many, or a class for an expanded clone.

J	size	D	V	DNA	CDR3
TRBJ2-7	few	TRBD1	TRBV6-1	TGTGCCAGCAGTGGGACAGGGTTCGACGAGCAGTACTTC	CASSGTGFDEQYF
TRBJ2-1	.	.	TRBV4-1	TGCGCCAGCAGCCAAGAAACTAGCAACAATGAGCAGTTCTTC	CASSQETSNNEQFF
TRBJ2-7	few	TRBD2	TRBV3-1	TGTGCCAGCAGCCGAGGGGACCGGGAGGGCCAATACGAGCAGTACTTC	CASSRGDREGQYEQYF
TRBJ2-1	few	.	TRBV11-2	TGTGCCAGCAGCTCAACCCCTAGAGATGAGCAGTTCTTC	CASSSTPRDEQFF
TRBJ1-1	.	.	TRBV18	TGTGCCAGCTCACCTCTTCGGGGGGAGAACACTGAAGCTTTCTTT	CASSPLRGENTEAFF
TRBJ1-1	few	.	TRBV25-1	TGTGCCAGCAGTGAATCAAGGGGTAGTAGTGAAGCTTTCTTT	CASSESRGSSEAFF
TRBJ2-3	.	.	TRBV20-1	TGCAGTGCTGGGACCCAAGTAAAGAAAGATACGCAGTATTTT	CSAGTQVKKDTQYF
TRBJ2-1	few	TRBD2	TRBV11-2	TGTGCCAGCAGCCCCAAAGGGACTAGCGGGAGTTTCTACAATGAGCAGTTCTTC	CASSPKGTSGSFYNEQFF
TRBJ1-2	.	.	TRBV12-3/TRBV12-4	TGTGCCAGCAGTTTAGCGCACGGCTATGGCTACACCTTC	CASSLAHGYGYTF
TRBJ1-1	once	.	TRBV30	TGTGCCTGGAGTACGGGGGGGAACACTGAAGCTTTCTTT	CAWSTGGNTEAFF
TRBJ2-7	.	.	TRBV29-1	TGCAGCGTTGCCGGGACGGAGAACTCCTACGAGCAGTACTTC	CSVAGTENSYEQYF
TRBJ2-2	.	.	TRBV20-1	TGCAGTGCTAGAGATTATGCTAGCGTGAACACCGGGGAGCTGTTTTTT	CSARDYASVNTGELFF
TRBJ1-6	.	.	TRBV4-1	TGCGCCAGCAGCCAAGATAGATTCCCCGATTCCCTCCACTTT	CASSQDRFPDSLHF
TRBJ1-1	.	TRBD1	TRBV27	TGTGCCAGCAGTGTTGCCGGGACAGGGACAGGGACTGAAGCTTTCTTT	CASSVAGTGTGTEAFF
TRBJ2-3	.	TRBD2	TRBV5-1	TGCGCCAGCAGCCAAACACTAGCGGGGGGGCCGGTAGATACGCAGTATTTT	CASSQTLAGGPVDTQYF
TRBJ1-1	.	.	TRBV18	TGTGCCAGCTCACCACCAATATCAGGGGACACTGAAGCTTTCTTT	CASSPPISGDTEAFF
TRBJ2-7	.	.	TRBV29-1	TGCAGCGTTGGCGGACAGCCCCCGCTTTACGAGCAGTACTTC	CSVGGQPPLYEQYF
TRBJ1-1	many	.	TRBV4-2	TGTGCCAGCAGCCAGGGATCCACTGAAGCTTTCTTT	CASSQGSTEAFF
TRBJ1-4	.	.	TRBV7-9	TGTGCCAGCAGCTTAGCTAAACAGGGAGGTGAAAAACTGTTTTTT	CASSLAKQGGEKLFF
TRBJ1-2	.	.	TRBV4-3	TGCGCCAGCAGCCAAGAACAGCGGACCTCTAACTATGGCTACACCTTC	CASSQEQRTSNYGYTF
TRBJ2-1	.	.	TRBV12-3/TRBV12-4	TGTGCCAGCAGTCCCGGAGGGGTCAATGAGCAGTTCTTC	CASSPGGVNEQFF
TRBJ2-3	few	.	TRBV6-4	TGTGCCAGCAGTGACAGGCTAGGCGATACGCAGTATTTT	CASSDRLGDTQYF
TRBJ2-1	.	.	TRBV6-2/TRBV6-3	TGTGCCAGCAGTTACAGTAGCTGGGGTGAGCAGTTCTTC	CASSYSSWGEQFF
TRBJ2-1	.	.	TRBV27	TGTGCCAGCAACCCCCTAGATGACAGTGAGCAGTTCTTC	CASNPLDDSEQFF
TRBJ2-5	few	TRBD1	TRBV6-1	TGTGCCAGCAGTCCCACAGGGGAGAGTCGGGAGACCCAGTACTTC	CASSPTGESRETQYF
TRBJ2-1	many	TRBD1	TRBV12-3/TRBV12-4	TGTGCCAGCAGCAGTCCCGGGACAGGGCACGAGCAGTTCTTC	CASSSPGTGHEQFF
TRBJ1-1	.	.	TRBV6-2/TRBV6-3	TGTGCCAGCAGTCCCTGGACACCGAACACTGAAGCTTTCTTT	CASSPWTPNTEAFF
TRBJ2-7	.	TRBD2	TRBV10-3	TGTGCCGCCGCGGGACTAGCGGAGTCCTACGAGCAGTACTTC	CAAAGLAESYEQYF
TRBJ2-3	few	TRBD2	TRBV7-6	TGTGCCAGCAGCTTAAGCGGGGGGTTGGATACGCAGTATTTT	CASSLSGGLDTQYF
TRBJ2-7	few	.	TRBV4-2	TGTGCCAGCAGCATCCGACTGGCGGGACCGTACGAGCAGTACTTC	CASSIRLAGPYEQYF
TRBJ2-4	.	TRBD1	TRBV12-3/TRBV12-4	TGTGCCAGCAGTAGACAGGGCCCGGACATTCAGTACTTC	CASSRQGPDIQYF
TRBJ2-1	.	TRBD2	TRBV5-1	TGCGCCAGCAGGCGGGAGGGGTCCTACAATGAGCAGTTCTTC	CASRREGSYNEQFF
TRBJ2-3	few	.	TRBV5-1	TGCGCCAGCAGCTTTGGTTCGGGGTCGGATACGCAGTATTTT	CASSFGSGSDTQYF
TRBJ1-5	.	.	TRBV12-3/TRBV12-4	TGTGCCAGCAGTTTAGATCACAAAAATCAGCCCCAGCATTTT	CASSLDHKNQPQHF
TRBJ2-5	few	.	TRBV10-3	TGTGCCATCAGTGACCACGGAGAGACCCAGTACTTC	CAISDHGETQYF
TRBJ2-2	.	.	TRBV12-3/TRBV12-4	TGTGCCACCCTTGGGGCATCCTACACCGGGGAGCTGTTTTTT	CATLGASYTGELFF
TRBJ2-7	few	.	TRBV27	TGTGCCAGCAGTTTATCGGTTGGATACGAGCAGTACTTC	CASSLSVGYEQYF
TRBJ1-4	few	.	TRBV5-5	TGTGCCAGCAGCTTCAGGGATCCAACTAATGAAAAACTGTTTTTT	CASSFRDPTNEKLFF
TRBJ2-1	few	.	TRBV6-2/TRBV6-3	TGTGCCAGCAGTTACACCGGGACGCGGGGTGAGCAGTTCTTC	CASSYTGTRGEQFF
TRBJ2-3	many	.	TRBV20-1	TGCAGTGTCGCGGGAAGCACAGATACGCAGTATTTT	CSVAGSTDTQYF
TRBJ2-7	few	.	TRBV20-1	TGCAGTGTCACCATGGCGGGTGAGATCCACGAGCAGTACTTC	CSVTMAGEIHEQYF
TRBJ2-7	.	.	TRBV7-9	TGTGCCAGCAGACGCTCGGGGGAATACGAGCAGTACTTC	CASRRSGEYEQYF
TRBJ2-1	.	TRBD2	TRBV19	TGTGCCAGTATCTTAGCGGGGGCCCCACCCGATGAGCAGTTCTTC	CASILAGAPPDEQFF
TRBJ2-7	.	.	TRBV10-3	TGTGCCATCAAGGAATCCACTAGCAGCGACGAGCAGTACTTC	CAIKESTSSDEQYF
TRBJ2-5	.	.	TRBV5-6	TGTGCCAGCAGCTGGTGGGGGGGCCGAGAGACCCAGTACTTC	CASSWWGGRETQYF
TRBJ2-3	few	TRBD2	TRBV12-3/TRBV12-4	TGTGCCAGCAGTTTAAGGAGCGGGGCTAGCACAGATACGCAGTATTTT	CASSLRSGASTDTQYF
TRBJ1-1	.	.	TRBV7-8	TGTGCCAGCAGCTGGAGTGCGGGGACAAACACTGAAGCTTTCTTT	CASSWSAGTNTEAFF
TRBJ1-1	few	.	TRBV4-1	TGCGCCAGCAGCCAAGAACTGGGCATGAACACTGAAGCTTTCTTT	CASSQELGMNTEAFF
TRBJ1-4	few	.	TRBV12-3/TRBV12-4	TGTGCCAGCAGTCAACAGGGTACAACTAATGAAAAACTGTTTTTT	CASSQQGTTNEKLFF
TRBJ2-1	.	.	TRBV9	TGTGCCAGCAGCGTAGAGGGGAGGACCGACAATGAGCAGTTCTTC	CASSVEGRTDNEQFF
TRBJ1-5	.	.	TRBV6-5	TGTGCCAGCAGTTACTTCGGGGGGCCTCAGCCCCAGCATTTT	CASSYFGGPQPQHF
TRBJ2-3	few	TRBD1	TRBV29-1	TGCAGCGTAGGCCTTACAGGGGGACAGACTAGCACAGATACGCAGTATTTT	CSVGLTGGQTSTDTQYF
TRBJ2-1	.	TRBD2	TRBV27	TGTGCCAGCAGTTTATATCGTCCGGGGGGACTAGCGGCCTACAATGAGCAGTTCTTC	CASSLYRPGGLAAYNEQFF
TRBJ1-1	.	.	TRBV4-1	TGCGCCAGCAGCCAGAGCGGGGGGGAGGGAATGAACACTGAAGCTTTCTTT	CASSQSGGEGMNTEAFF
TRBJ1-1	.	.	TRBV5-4	TGTGCCAGCAGCTTGGGGGGGGCAGGGACACCGAACACTGAAGCTTTCTTT	CASSLGGAGTPNTEAFF
TRBJ2-3	.	.	TRBV12-3/TRBV12-4	TGTGCCAGCAGTTTCGGCAGGGGTGGAGATACGCAGTATTTT	CASSFGRGGDTQYF
TRBJ2-2	.	.	TRBV20-1	TGCAGTGCGGAAATTAGCGGATCCTCGAACACCGGGGAGCTGTTTTTT	CSAEISGSSNTGELFF